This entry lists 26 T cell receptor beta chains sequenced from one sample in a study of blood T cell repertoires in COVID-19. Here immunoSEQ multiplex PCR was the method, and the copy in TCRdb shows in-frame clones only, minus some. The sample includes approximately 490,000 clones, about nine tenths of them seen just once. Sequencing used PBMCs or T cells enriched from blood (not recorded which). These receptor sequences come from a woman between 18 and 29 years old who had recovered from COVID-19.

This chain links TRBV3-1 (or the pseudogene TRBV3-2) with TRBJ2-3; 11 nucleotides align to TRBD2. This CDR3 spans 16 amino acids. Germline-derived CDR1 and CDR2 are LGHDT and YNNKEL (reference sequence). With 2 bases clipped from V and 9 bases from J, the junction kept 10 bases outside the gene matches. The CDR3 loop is CASSQPSGGLVGTQYF. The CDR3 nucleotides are TGTGCCAGCAGCCAACCTAGCGGGGGGCTTGTCGGGACGCAGTATTTT.

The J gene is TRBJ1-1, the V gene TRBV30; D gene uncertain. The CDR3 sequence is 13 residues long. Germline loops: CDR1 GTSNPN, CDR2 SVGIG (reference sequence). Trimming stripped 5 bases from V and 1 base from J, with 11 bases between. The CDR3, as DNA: TGTGCCTGGCAAACTGAGTGGAACACTGAAGCTTTCTTT. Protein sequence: CAWQTEWNTEAFF.

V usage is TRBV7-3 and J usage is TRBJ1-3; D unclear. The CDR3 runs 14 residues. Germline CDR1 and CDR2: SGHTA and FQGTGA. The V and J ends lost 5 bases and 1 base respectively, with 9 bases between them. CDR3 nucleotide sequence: TGTGCCAGCAGCCCTAACCATTCTGGAAACACCATATATTTT. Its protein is CASSPNHSGNTIYF.

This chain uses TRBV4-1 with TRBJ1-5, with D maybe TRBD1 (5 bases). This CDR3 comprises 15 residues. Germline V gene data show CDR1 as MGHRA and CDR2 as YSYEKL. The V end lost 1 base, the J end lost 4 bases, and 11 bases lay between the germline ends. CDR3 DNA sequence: TGCGCCAGCAGCCAAGGCGACAGTCCTAATCAGCCCCAGCATTTT. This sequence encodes CASSQGDSPNQPQHF.

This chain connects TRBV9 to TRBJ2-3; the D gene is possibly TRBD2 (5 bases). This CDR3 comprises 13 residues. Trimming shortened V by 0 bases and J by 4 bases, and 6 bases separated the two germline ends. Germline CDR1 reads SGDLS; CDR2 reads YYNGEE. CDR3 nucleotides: TGTGCCAGCAGCGTAGTCGGGGCAGATACGCAGTATTTT. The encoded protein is CASSVVGADTQYF.

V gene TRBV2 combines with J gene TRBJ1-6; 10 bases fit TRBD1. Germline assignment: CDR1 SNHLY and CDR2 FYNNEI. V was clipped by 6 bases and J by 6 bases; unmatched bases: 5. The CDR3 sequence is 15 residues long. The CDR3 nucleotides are TGTGCCAGCAGCGGCCGGGACAGGGGTAATTCACCCCTCCACTTT. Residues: CASSGRDRGNSPLHF.

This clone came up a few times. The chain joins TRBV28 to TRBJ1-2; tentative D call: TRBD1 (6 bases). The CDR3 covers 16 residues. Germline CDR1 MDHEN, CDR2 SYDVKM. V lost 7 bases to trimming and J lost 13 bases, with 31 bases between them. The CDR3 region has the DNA TGTGCCAGCACCTCCCCGGGGGGGGGCGAAAGGCCGGGGCGCACCTTC. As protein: CASTSPGGGERPGRTF.

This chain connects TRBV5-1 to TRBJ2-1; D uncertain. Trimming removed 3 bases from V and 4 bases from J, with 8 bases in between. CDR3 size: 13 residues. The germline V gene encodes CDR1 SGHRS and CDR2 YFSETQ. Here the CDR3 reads CASSSVEYNEQFF. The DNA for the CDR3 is TGCGCCAGCAGCTCGGTGGAGTACAATGAGCAGTTCTTC.

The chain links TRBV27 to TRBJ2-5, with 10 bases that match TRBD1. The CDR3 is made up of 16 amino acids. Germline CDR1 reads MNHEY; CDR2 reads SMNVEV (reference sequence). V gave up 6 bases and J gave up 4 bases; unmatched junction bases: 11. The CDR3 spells CASSDRQGAVGETQYF. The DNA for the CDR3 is TGTGCCAGCAGCGATAGACAGGGGGCAGTAGGAGAGACCCAGTACTTC.

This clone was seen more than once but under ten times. The CDR3 region is CASSSTGTEVTGELFF. Here the CDR3 DNA reads TGCGCCAGCAGCTCTACCGGGACTGAGGTCACCGGGGAGCTGTTTTTT. The chain uses TRBV5-1 and TRBJ2-2; maybe TRBD2 (6 bases). The CDR3 extends over 16 amino acids. CDR1 is SGHRS, CDR2 YFSETQ, per germline. V shed 3 bases and J shed 4 bases, with 16 bases lying between them.

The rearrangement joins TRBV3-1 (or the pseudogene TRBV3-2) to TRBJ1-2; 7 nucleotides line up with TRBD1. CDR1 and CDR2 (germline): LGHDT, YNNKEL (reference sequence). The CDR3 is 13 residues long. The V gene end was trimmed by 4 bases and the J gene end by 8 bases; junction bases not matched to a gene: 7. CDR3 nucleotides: TGTGCCAGCAGCCGCGGACAGGTTGGAGGCTACACCTTC. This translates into CASSRGQVGGYTF.

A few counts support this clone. CDR3 coding DNA: TGTGCCAGCAGTACAGGTCCCTATGGCTACACCTTC. Amino acid sequence: CASSTGPYGYTF. The chain couples TRBV12-3 or TRBV12-4 to TRBJ1-2, with D possibly being TRBD1 (5 bases). V dropped 5 bases and J dropped 4 bases, with 8 bases sitting between them. This CDR3 region has 12 residues.

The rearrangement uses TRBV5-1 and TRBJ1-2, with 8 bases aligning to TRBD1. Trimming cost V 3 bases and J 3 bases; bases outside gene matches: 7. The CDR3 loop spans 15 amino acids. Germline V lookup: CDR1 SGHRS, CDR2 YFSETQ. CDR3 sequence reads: CASSSGDRYDYGYTF. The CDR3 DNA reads TGCGCCAGCAGCTCCGGGGACAGGTACGACTATGGCTACACCTTC.

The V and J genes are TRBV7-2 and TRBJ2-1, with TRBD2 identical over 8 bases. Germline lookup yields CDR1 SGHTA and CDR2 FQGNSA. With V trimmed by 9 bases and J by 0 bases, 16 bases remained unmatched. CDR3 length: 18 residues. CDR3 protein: CARNWVSGGFSSYNEQFF. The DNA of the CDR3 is TGTGCCAGAAATTGGGTAAGCGGGGGCTTTAGCTCCTACAATGAGCAGTTCTTC.

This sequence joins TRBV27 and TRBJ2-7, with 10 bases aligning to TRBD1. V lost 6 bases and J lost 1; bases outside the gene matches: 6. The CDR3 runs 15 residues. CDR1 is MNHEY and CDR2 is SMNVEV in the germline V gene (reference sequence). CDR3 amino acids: CASSRGTGVSYEQYF. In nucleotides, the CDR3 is TGTGCCAGCAGCCGGGGGACAGGGGTTTCCTACGAGCAGTACTTC.

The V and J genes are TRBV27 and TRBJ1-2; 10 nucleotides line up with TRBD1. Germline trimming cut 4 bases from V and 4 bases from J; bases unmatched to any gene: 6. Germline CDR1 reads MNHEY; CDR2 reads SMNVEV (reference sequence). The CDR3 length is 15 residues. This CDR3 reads CASSSGQGGIYGYTF. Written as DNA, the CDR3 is TGTGCCAGCAGTTCCGGACAGGGGGGTATCTATGGCTACACCTTC.

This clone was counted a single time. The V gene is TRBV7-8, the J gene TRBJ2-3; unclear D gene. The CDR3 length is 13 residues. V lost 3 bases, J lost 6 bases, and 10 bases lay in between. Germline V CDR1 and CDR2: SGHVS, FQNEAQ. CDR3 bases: TGTGCCAGCAGCTTGGGCCCCTCGGATACGCAGTATTTT. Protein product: CASSLGPSDTQYF. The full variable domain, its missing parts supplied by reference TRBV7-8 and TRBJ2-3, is GAGVSQSPRYKVAKRGQDVALRCDPISGHVSLFWYQQALGQGPEFLTYFQNEAQLDKSGLPSDRFFAERPEGSVSTLKIQRTQQEDSAVYLCASSLGPSDTQYFGPGTRLTVL.

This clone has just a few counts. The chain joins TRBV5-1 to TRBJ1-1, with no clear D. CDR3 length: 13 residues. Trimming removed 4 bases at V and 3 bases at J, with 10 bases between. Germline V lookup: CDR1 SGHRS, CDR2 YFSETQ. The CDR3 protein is CASSPDGDTEAFF. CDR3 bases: TGCGCCAGCAGCCCGGACGGGGACACTGAAGCTTTCTTT.

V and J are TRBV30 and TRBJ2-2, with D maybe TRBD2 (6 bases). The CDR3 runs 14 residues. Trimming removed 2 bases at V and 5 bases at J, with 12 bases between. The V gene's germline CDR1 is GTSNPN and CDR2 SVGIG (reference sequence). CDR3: CAWSMRGGTGELFF. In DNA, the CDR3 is TGTGCCTGGAGTATGCGTGGGGGGACCGGGGAGCTGTTTTTT.

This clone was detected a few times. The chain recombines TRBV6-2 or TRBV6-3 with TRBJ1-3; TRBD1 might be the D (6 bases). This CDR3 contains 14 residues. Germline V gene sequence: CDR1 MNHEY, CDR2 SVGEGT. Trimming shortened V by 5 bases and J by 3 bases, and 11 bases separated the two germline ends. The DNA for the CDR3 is TGTGCCAGCAGTATGGACAGCGATGGAAACACCATATATTTT. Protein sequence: CASSMDSDGNTIYF.

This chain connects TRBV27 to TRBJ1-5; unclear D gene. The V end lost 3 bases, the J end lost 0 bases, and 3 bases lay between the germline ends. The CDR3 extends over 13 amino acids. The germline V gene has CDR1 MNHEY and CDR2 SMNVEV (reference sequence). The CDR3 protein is CASSFYSNQPQHF. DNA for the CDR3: TGTGCCAGCAGTTTTTATAGCAATCAGCCCCAGCATTTT.

This chain's CDR3 is CASSQGGLGNTIYF. In DNA, the CDR3 is TGCGCCAGCAGCCAGGGAGGGCTAGGAAACACCATATATTTT. This chain joins TRBV4-1 and TRBJ1-3; D is ambiguous. Per germline, CDR1 MGHRA and CDR2 YSYEKL. This CDR3 contains 14 residues. The V and J ends lost 3 bases and 4 bases respectively, with 10 bases between them.

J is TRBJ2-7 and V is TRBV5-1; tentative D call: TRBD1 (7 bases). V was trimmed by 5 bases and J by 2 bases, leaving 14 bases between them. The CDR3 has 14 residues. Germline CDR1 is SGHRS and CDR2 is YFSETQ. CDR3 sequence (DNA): TGCGCCAGCAGAGGCAGGGGGGTACCCTACGAGCAGTACTTC. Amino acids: CASRGRGVPYEQYF.

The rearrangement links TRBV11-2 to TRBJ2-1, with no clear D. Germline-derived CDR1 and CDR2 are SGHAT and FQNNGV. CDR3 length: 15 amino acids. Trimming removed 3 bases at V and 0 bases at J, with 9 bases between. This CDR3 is CASSFPPSSYNEQFF. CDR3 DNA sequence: TGTGCCAGCAGCTTCCCACCGAGCTCCTACAATGAGCAGTTCTTC. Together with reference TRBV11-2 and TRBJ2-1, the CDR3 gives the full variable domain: EAGVAQSPRYKIIEKRQSVAFWCNPISGHATLYWYQQILGQGPKLLIQFQNNGVVDDSQLPKDRFSAERLKGVDSTLKIQPAKLEDSAVYLCASSFPPSSYNEQFFGPGTRLTVL.

The CDR3 nucleotides are TGCGCCAGCAGCCTCCAGACAGACGCCCACGAGCAGTACTTC. Translation: CASSLQTDAHEQYF. The V and J genes are TRBV5-1 and TRBJ2-7, with a tentative D call TRBD1 (5 bases). The V gene's germline CDR1 is SGHRS and CDR2 YFSETQ. This CDR3 has 14 amino acids. V dropped 4 bases and J dropped 5 bases, with 16 bases sitting between them.

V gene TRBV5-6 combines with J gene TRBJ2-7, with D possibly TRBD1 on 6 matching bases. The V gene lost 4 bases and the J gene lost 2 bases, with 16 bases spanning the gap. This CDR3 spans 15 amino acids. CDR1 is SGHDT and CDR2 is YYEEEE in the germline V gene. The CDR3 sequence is CASSLAGTPAYEQYF. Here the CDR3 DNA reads TGTGCCAGCAGCCTCGCCGGGACACCTGCCTACGAGCAGTACTTC.